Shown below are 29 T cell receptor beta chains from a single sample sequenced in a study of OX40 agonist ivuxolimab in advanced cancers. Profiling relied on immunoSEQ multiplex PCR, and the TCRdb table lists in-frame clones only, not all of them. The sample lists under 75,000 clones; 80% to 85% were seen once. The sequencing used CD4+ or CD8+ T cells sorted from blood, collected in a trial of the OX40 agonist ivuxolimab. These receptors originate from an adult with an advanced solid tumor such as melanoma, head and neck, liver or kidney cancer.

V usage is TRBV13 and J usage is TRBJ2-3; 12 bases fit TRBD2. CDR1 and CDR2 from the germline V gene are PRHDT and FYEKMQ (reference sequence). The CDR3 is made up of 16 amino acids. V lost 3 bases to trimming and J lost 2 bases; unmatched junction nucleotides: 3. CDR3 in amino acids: CASSFRTSGDTDTQYF. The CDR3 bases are TGTGCCAGCAGCTTCCGGACTAGCGGGGACACAGATACGCAGTATTTT.

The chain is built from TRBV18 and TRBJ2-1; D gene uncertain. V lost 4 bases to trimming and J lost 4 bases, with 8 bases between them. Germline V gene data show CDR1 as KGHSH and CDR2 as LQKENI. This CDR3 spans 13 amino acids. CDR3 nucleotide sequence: TGTGCCAGCTCACTGGTAGGGTACAATGAGCAGTTCTTC. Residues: CASSLVGYNEQFF.

This CDR3 reads CASRNQGGQPQHF. CDR3 bases: TGTGCCAGCAGAAATCAGGGGGGACAGCCCCAGCATTTT. This chain uses TRBV6-6 with TRBJ1-5, with 7 bases that match TRBD1. The CDR3 runs 13 residues. The junction had 6 bases not matched to a gene; V was cut back by 6 bases and J by 7 bases. Germline V CDR1 and CDR2: MNHNY, SVGAGI (reference sequence).

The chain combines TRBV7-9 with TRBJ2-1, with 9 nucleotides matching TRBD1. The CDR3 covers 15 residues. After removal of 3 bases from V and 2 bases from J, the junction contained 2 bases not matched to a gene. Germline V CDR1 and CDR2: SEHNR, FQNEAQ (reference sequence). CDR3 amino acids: CASSFGTGTYNEQFF. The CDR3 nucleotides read TGTGCCAGCAGCTTTGGGACAGGGACCTACAATGAGCAGTTCTTC.

The CDR3 loop reads CASSQGDGFNGYTF. The CDR3 DNA reads as TGTGCCAGCAGCCAAGGGGACGGTTTTAATGGCTACACCTTC. The chain employs TRBV14 and TRBJ1-2; tentatively, D is TRBD1 (5 bases). V lost 1 base, J lost 6 bases, and 12 bases lay in between. This CDR3 spans 14 amino acids. Germline assignment: CDR1 SGHDN and CDR2 FVKESK.

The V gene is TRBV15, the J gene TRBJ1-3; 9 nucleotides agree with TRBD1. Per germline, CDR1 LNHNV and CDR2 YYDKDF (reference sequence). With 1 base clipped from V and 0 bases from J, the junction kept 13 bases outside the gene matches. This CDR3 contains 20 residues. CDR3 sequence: CATSRGPTGTGIYSGNTIYF. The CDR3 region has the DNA TGTGCCACCAGCAGAGGCCCTACTGGGACAGGGATATACTCTGGAAACACCATATATTTT. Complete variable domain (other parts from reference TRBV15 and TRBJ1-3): DAMVIQNPRYQVTQFGKPVTLSCSQTLNHNVMYWYQQKSSQAPKLLFHYYDKDFNNEADTPDNFQSRRPNTSFCFLDIRSPGLGDTAMYLCATSRGPTGTGIYSGNTIYFGEGSWLTVV.

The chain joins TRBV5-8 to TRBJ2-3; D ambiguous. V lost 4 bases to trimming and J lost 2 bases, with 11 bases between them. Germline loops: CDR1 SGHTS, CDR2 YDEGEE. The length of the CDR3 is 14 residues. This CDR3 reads CASSQDQITDTQYF. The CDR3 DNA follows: TGTGCCAGCAGCCAGGACCAAATCACAGATACGCAGTATTTT. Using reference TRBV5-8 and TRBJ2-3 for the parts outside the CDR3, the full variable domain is EAGVTQSPTHLIKTRGQQATLRCSPISGHTSVYWYQQALGLGLQFLLWYDEGEERNRGNFPPRFSGRQFPNYSSELNVNALELEDSALYLCASSQDQITDTQYFGPGTRLTVL.

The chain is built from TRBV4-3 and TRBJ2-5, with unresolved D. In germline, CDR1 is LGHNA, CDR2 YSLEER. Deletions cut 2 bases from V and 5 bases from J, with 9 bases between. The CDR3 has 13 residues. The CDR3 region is CASSQRHRETQYF. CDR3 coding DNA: TGCGCCAGCAGCCAACGACATCGGGAGACCCAGTACTTC.

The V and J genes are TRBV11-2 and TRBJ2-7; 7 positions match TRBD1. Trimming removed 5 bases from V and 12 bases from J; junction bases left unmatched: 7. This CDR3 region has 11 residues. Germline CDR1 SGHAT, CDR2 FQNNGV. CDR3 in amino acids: CASSHGTVAYF. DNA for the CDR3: TGTGCCAGCAGCCACGGGACAGTGGCGTACTTC.

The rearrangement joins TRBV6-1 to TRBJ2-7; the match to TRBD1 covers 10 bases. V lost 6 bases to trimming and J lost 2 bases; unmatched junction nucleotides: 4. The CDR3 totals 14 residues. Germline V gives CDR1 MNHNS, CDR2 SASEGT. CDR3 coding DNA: TGTGCCAGCAGCAGGGACAGGGGTACCTACGAGCAGTACTTC. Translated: CASSRDRGTYEQYF.

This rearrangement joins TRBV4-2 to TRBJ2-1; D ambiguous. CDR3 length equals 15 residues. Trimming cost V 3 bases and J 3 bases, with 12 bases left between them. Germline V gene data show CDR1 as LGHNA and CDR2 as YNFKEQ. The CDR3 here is CASSQGEGNYNEQFF. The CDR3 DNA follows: TGTGCCAGCAGCCAGGGTGAAGGGAACTACAATGAGCAGTTCTTC.

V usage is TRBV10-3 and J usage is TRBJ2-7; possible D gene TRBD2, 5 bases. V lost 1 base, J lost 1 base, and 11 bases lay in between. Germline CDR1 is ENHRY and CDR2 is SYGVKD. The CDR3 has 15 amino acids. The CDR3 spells CAISELPGISYEQYF. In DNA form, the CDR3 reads TGTGCCATCAGTGAGTTACCCGGGATATCCTACGAGCAGTACTTC.

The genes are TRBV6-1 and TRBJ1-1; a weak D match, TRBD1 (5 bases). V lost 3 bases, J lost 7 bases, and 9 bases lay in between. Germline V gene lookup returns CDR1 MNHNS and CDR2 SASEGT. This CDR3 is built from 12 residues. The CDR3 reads CASSDRDREAFF. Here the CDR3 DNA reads TGTGCCAGCAGTGACAGGGATCGTGAAGCTTTCTTT.

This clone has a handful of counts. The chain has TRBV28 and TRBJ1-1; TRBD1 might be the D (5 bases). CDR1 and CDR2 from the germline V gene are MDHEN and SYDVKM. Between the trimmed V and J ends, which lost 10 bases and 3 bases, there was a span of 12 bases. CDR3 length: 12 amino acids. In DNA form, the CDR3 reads TGTGCCACGGGGCTTAGAGACACTGAAGCTTTCTTT. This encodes CATGLRDTEAFF. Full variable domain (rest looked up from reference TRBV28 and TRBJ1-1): DVKVTQSSRYLVKRTGEKVFLECVQDMDHENMFWYRQDPGLGLRLIYFSYDVKMKEKGDIPEGYSVSREKKERFSLILESASTNQTSMYLCATGLRDTEAFFGQGTRLTVV.

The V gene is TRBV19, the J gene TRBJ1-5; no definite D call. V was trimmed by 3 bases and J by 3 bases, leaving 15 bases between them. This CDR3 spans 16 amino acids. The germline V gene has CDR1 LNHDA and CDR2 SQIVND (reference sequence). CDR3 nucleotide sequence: TGTGCCAGTAGTATCACAGCTAATAGGGACAATCAGCCCCAGCATTTT. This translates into CASSITANRDNQPQHF.

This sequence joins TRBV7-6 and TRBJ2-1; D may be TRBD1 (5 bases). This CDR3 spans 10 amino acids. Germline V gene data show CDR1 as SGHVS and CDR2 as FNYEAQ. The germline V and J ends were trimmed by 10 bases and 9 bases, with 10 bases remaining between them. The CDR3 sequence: CATPRGEQFF. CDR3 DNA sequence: TGTGCCACCCCTAGGGGTGAGCAGTTCTTC. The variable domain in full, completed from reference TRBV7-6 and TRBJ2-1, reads GAGVSQSPRYKVTKRGQDVALRCDPISGHVSLYWYRQALGQGPEFLTYFNYEAQQDKSGLPNDRFSAERPEGSISTLTIQRTEQRDSAMYRCATPRGEQFFGPGTRLTVL.

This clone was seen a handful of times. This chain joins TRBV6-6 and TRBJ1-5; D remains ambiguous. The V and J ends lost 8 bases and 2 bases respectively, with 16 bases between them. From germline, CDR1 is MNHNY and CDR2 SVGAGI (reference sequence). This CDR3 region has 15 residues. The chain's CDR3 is CASDGGEGGNQPQHF. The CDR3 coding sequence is TGTGCCAGCGATGGTGGGGAGGGAGGCAATCAGCCCCAGCATTTT.

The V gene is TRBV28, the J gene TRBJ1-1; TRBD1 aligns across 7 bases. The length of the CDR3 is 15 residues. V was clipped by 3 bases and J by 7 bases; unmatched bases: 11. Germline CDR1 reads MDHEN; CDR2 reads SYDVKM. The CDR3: CASSFPGQGVGEAFF. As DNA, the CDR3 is TGTGCCAGCAGTTTTCCCGGGCAGGGGGTCGGTGAAGCTTTCTTT. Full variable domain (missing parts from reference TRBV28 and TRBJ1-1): DVKVTQSSRYLVKRTGEKVFLECVQDMDHENMFWYRQDPGLGLRLIYFSYDVKMKEKGDIPEGYSVSREKKERFSLILESASTNQTSMYLCASSFPGQGVGEAFFGQGTRLTVV.

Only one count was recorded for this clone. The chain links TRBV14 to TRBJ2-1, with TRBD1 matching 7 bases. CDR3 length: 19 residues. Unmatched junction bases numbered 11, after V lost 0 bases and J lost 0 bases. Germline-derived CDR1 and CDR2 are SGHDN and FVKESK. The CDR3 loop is CASSQEHRGRPFSYNEQFF. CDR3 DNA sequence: TGTGCCAGCAGCCAAGAACACAGGGGACGGCCATTCTCCTACAATGAGCAGTTCTTC.

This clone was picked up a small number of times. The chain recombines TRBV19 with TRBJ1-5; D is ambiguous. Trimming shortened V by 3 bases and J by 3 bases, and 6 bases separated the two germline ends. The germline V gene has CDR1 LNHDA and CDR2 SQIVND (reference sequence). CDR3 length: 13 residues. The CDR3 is CASSMELNQPQHF. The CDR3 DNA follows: TGTGCCAGTAGTATGGAACTCAATCAGCCCCAGCATTTT.

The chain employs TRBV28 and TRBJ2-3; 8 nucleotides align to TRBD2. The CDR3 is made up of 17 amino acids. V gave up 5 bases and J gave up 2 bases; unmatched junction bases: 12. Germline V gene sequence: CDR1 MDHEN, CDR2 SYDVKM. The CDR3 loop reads CASSPNGVAGITDTQYF. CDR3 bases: TGTGCCAGCAGTCCCAACGGGGTAGCGGGGATCACAGATACGCAGTATTTT.

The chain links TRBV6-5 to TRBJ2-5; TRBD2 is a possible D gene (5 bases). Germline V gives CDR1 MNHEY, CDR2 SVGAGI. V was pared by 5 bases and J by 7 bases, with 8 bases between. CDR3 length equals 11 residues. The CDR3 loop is CASSESGTQYF. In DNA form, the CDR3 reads TGTGCCAGCAGTGAAAGCGGGACCCAGTACTTC.

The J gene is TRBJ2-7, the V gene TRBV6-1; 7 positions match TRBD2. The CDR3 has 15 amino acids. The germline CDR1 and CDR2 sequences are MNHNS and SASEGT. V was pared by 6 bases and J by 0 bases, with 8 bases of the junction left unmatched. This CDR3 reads CASSPTSALSYEQYF. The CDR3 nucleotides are TGTGCCAGCAGCCCTACTAGCGCCCTCTCCTACGAGCAGTACTTC.

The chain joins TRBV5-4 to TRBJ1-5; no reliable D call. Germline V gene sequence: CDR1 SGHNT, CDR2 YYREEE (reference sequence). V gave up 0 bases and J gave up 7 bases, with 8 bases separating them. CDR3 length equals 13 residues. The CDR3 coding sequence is TGTGCCAGCAGCTTGGACCCGGGCCAGCCCCAGCATTTT. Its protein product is CASSLDPGQPQHF.

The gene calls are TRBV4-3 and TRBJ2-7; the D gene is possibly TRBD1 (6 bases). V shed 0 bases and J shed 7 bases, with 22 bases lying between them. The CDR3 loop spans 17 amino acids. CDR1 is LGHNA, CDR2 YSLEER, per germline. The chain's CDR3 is CASSQDLRTAGSGEQYF. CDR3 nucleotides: TGCGCCAGCAGCCAAGATCTCCGGACAGCCGGCTCGGGGGAGCAGTACTTC.

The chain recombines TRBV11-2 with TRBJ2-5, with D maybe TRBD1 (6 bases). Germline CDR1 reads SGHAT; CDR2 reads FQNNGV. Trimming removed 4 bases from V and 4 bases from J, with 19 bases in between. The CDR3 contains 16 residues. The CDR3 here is CASSSQTGPILETQYF. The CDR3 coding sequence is TGTGCCAGCAGCTCTCAGACAGGACCAATTCTAGAGACCCAGTACTTC.

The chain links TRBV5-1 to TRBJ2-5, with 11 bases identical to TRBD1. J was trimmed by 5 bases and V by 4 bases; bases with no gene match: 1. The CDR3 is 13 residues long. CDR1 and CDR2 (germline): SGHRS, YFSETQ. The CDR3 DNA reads TGCGCCAGCAGCCGGGACAGGGGGGAGACCCAGTACTTC. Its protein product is CASSRDRGETQYF.

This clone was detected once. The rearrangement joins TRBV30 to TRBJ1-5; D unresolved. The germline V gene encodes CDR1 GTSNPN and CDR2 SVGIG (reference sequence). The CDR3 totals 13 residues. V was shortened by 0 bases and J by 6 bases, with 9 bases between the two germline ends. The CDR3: CAWSVVPAQPQHF. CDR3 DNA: TGTGCCTGGAGTGTAGTCCCAGCTCAGCCCCAGCATTTT.

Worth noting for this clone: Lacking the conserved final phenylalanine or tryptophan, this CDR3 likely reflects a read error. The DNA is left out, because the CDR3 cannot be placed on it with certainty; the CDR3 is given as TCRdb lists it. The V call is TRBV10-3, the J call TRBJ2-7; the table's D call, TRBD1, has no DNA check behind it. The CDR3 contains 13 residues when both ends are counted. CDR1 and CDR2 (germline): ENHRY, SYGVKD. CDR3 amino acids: CAISEGEGDRGRI.